The 8 T cell receptor beta chains presented below share a single source sample, sequenced in a study of shared clonotypes between healthy human individuals. Only in-frame clones appear in the TCRdb table, and some are missing; sequencing was by immunoSEQ multiplex PCR. The data contain about 510,000 clones, about 96% of them singletons. Sequencing was performed on naive CD4+ T cells sorted from blood. Subset meaning: CD45RA+ positively selected. The receptors here all came from a woman aged 25-40 years in good health.

This clone was recorded only once. A junction end diverges from the germline sequence, so it may reflect a read error. This chain uses TRBV20-1 with TRBJ1-2; the D gene is possibly TRBD1 (6 bases). This CDR3 region has 10 residues. CDR1 is DFQATT, CDR2 SNEGSKA, per germline (reference sequence). The CDR3 coding sequence is TGCAGTGCCCAGCCCCGGGACAAATCCTTC. Translated, it gives CSAQPRDKSF.

This chain links TRBV4-1 with TRBJ2-7; 11 positions agree with TRBD2. The CDR3 length is 16 residues. The germline V gene encodes CDR1 MGHRA and CDR2 YSYEKL. V shed 1 base and J 6 bases; nucleotides not matched to a gene: 8. The CDR3 DNA is TGCGCCAGCAGCCAAGGGCCTAGCGGGAGGCGGTCCGAGCAGTACTTC. The encoded protein is CASSQGPSGRRSEQYF.

This clone was seen a single time. The chain joins TRBV19 to TRBJ1-2; D is possibly TRBD1 (6 bases). This CDR3 spans 12 amino acids. Trimming took off 7 bases at V and 7 bases at J, with 13 bases between the two ends. The germline gives CDR1 LNHDA, CDR2 SQIVND (reference sequence). The CDR3 DNA is TGTGCCAGTATTGTACAGGGTCGTGGCTACACCTTC. Its translation: CASIVQGRGYTF. Combining the CDR3 with reference TRBV19 and TRBJ1-2 gives the whole variable domain DGGITQSPKYLFRKEGQNVTLSCEQNLNHDAMYWYRQDPGQGLRLIYYSQIVNDFQKGDIAEGYSVSREKKESFPLTVTSAQKNPTAFYLCASIVQGRGYTFGSGTRLTVV.

The V and J genes are TRBV5-5 and TRBJ1-1; D perhaps matches TRBD1 (6 bases). V lost 3 bases and J 4 bases, leaving 13 bases between the germline ends. CDR1 and CDR2 (germline): SGHKS, YYEKEE (reference sequence). CDR3 length: 14 residues. CDR3 coding DNA: TGTGCCAGCAGCTCTCAGACAGGCATCACTGAAGCTTTCTTT. Protein: CASSSQTGITEAFF.

The chain couples TRBV11-2 to TRBJ2-1, with 11 bases fitting TRBD2. Germline assignment: CDR1 SGHAT and CDR2 FQNNGV. This CDR3 has 17 amino acids. Losses at the gene ends were 5 bases for V and 2 bases for J; bases not matched to a gene: 8. CDR3 residues: CASSHYSTSGTYNEQFF. The CDR3 bases are TGTGCCAGCAGCCATTACTCGACTAGCGGGACCTACAATGAGCAGTTCTTC.

J is TRBJ2-1 and V is TRBV7-9, with TRBD2 matching 8 bases. Germline V CDR1 and CDR2: SEHNR, FQNEAQ (reference sequence). The CDR3 sequence is 16 residues long. The ends lost 4 bases at V and 0 bases at J; junction bases unmatched: 5. The CDR3 DNA reads TGTGCCAGCAGCTCGCGCGGGGGGAGCTCCTACAATGAGCAGTTCTTC. It codes for CASSSRGGSSYNEQFF.

J is TRBJ2-1 and V is TRBV5-6; no reliable D call. V dropped 4 bases and J dropped 10 bases, with 15 bases sitting between them. CDR1 and CDR2 from the germline V gene are SGHDT and YYEEEE. CDR3 length: 13 amino acids. CDR3 region: CASSPSHSEEQFF. CDR3 coding DNA: TGTGCCAGCAGCCCGTCTCACAGCGAGGAGCAGTTCTTC.

The CDR3 DNA follows: TGTGCCAGCAGCTCCCCCAACGTGGGTGAGCAGTTCTTC. Protein sequence: CASSSPNVGEQFF. The chain recombines TRBV7-3 with TRBJ2-1, with unresolved D. V lost 4 bases and J 9 bases, leaving 13 bases between the germline ends. The germline V gene has CDR1 SGHTA and CDR2 FQGTGA. The CDR3 is 13 amino acids.